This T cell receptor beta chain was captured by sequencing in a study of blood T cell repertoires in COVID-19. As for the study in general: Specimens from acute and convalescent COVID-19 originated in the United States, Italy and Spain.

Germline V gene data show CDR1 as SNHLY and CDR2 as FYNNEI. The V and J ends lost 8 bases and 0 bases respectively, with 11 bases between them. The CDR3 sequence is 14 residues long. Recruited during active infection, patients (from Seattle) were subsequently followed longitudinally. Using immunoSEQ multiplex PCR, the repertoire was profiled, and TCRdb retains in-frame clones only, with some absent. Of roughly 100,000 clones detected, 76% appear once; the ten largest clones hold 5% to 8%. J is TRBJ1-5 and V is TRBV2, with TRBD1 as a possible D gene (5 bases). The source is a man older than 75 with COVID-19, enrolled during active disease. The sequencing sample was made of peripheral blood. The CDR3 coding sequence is TGTGCCAGCCGGGACTCCTCTAGCAATCAGCCCCAGCATTTT. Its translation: CASRDSSSNQPQHF.